Below, 29 T cell receptor beta chains from the same sample are listed, as sequenced in a study of glioma-infiltrating T cells. Using RNA template, CDR3s of TCR alpha and beta were amplified with iRepertoire arm-PCR. MiXCR, run by TCRdb on the multiplex PCR reads, gives a single entry per CDR3 protein. The sample lists around 190,000 distinct CDR3 sequences; more than 35% were seen once. Sequencing was performed on glioma tissue, nonneoplastic brain tissue, or PBMCs (not recorded which). These receptors were obtained from a human donor with low-grade glioma or glioblastoma, undergoing nonglioma brain surgery, or in good health (not recorded which).

The chain recombines TRBV25-1 with TRBJ1-5, with D tentatively TRBD1 (5 bases). Looked up from germline, CDR1 is MGHDK and CDR2 is SYGVNS. V shed 4 bases and J shed 16 bases, with 20 bases lying between them. The CDR3 has 13 residues. CDR3 nucleotides: TGTGCCAGCAGTGTACACGGGACCTCACCCATCCATTTT. Amino acids: CASSVHGTSPIHF.

This clonotype was detected a few times. The chain recombines TRBV6-1 with TRBJ2-1; D not certain. Per germline, CDR1 MNHNS and CDR2 SASEGT. V was cut by 6 bases and J by 0 bases, with 12 bases left in between. There are 15 residues in the CDR3. CDR3 loop: CASRPPGGSYNEQFF. The CDR3, as DNA: TGTGCCAGCAGACCTCCAGGCGGCTCCTACAATGAGCAGTTCTTC.

The sample holds many counts of this clonotype. This chain uses TRBV28 with TRBJ1-1; TRBD1 agrees at 7 bases. The CDR3 spans 17 residues. The V segment lost 6 bases and the J segment 0 bases; nucleotides outside the gene matches: 13. Germline values: CDR1 MDHEN, CDR2 SYDVKM. The CDR3 region is CASSRDSLTLMNTEAFF. CDR3 coding DNA: TGTGCCAGCAGCCGGGACAGCCTAACTTTAATGAACACTGAAGCTTTCTTT.

Ten or more counts support this clonotype. This sequence joins TRBV28 and TRBJ2-7; 8 bases line up with TRBD2. Trimming cost V 6 bases and J 6 bases; bases outside gene matches: 7. The CDR3 has 13 amino acids. Germline assignment: CDR1 MDHEN and CDR2 SYDVKM. CDR3 nucleotide sequence: TGTGCCAGCAGATTACCGGGAGGGTCCGAGCAGTACTTC. Translated, it gives CASRLPGGSEQYF.

This rearrangement joins TRBV6-5 to TRBJ2-1, with 10 bases fitting TRBD1. CDR1 and CDR2 (germline): MNHEY, SVGAGI. Trimming at V came to 6 bases and at J to 15 bases, leaving 11 bases not matched to a gene. The CDR3 consists of 13 residues. CDR3 residues: CASRGTGEETRFF. CDR3 sequence (DNA): TGTGCCAGCAGAGGGACAGGGGAAGAGACCCGGTTCTTC.

This clonotype showed up many times. V is TRBV12-3 or TRBV12-4 and J is TRBJ1-2; no reliable D call. V was trimmed by 7 bases and J by 7 bases, leaving 13 bases between them. CDR3 length: 12 amino acids. CDR3: CASTSILGGYTF. The CDR3 nucleotides read TGTGCCAGCACCTCTATATTGGGTGGCTACACCTTC.

Concerning this clonotype: A read error is possible here, since a much larger clone lies one base away. The CDR3: CASSLAGEPSAYEQFF. As DNA, the CDR3 is TGTGCCAGCAGTCTAGCGGGCGAACCTTCAGCATATGAGCAGTTCTTC. This chain joins TRBV2 and TRBJ2-1, with 8 bases aligning to TRBD2. After removal of 5 bases from V and 8 bases from J, the junction contained 14 bases not matched to a gene. Germline loops: CDR1 SNHLY, CDR2 FYNNEI. The CDR3 runs 16 residues.

This clonotype was picked up many times. One junction end disagrees with the germline gene, perhaps due to a read error. The chain couples TRBV28 to TRBJ1-2; tentative D call: TRBD1 (5 bases). CDR1 MDHEN and CDR2 SYDVKM come from the germline V gene. The CDR3 runs to 11 residues. The CDR3 here is CASSRVDSEFF. Written as DNA, the CDR3 is TGTGCCAGCAGCCGAGTCGACAGTGAGTTCTTC.

Ten or more counts support this clonotype. The chain links TRBV2 to TRBJ1-2; 7 bases match TRBD1. The CDR3 is made up of 12 amino acids. The V gene's germline CDR1 is SNHLY and CDR2 FYNNEI. The trim removed 6 bases at V and 8 bases at J, leaving 6 bases unmatched. In DNA form, the CDR3 reads TGTGCCAGCAGGGAGGGGGCACGGGGCTACACCTTC. This translates into CASREGARGYTF.

As regards this clonotype: Sequence at one end of the junction differs from germline and may be a read error. The V call is TRBV29-1, the J call TRBJ2-1; 8 bases agree with TRBD2. Germline CDR1 is SQVTM and CDR2 is ANQGSEA. The CDR3 is 13 residues long. The CDR3: CRVDGRAYNEQFF. CDR3 DNA sequence: TGCAGAGTTGACGGGAGGGCCTACAATGAGCAGTTCTTC.

This chain uses TRBV20-1 with TRBJ1-5; D not certain. The CDR3 spans 14 residues. CDR1 is DFQATT and CDR2 is SNEGSKA in the germline V gene (reference sequence). V gave up 3 bases and J gave up 6 bases, with 15 bases separating them. The CDR3 loop is CSASGNSPTQPQHF. CDR3 bases: TGCAGTGCTAGTGGCAACAGTCCAACTCAGCCCCAGCATTTT.

Worth noting for this clonotype: A much bigger clone sits one base away, suggesting this may be a read error. The DNA for the CDR3 is TGTGCCAGCAGTGGGACGAGCAGCGGGAGGGTCAATGAGCAGTTCTTC. Its protein is CASSGTSSGRVNEQFF. The chain couples TRBV2 to TRBJ2-1, with 10 bases identical to TRBD2. The CDR3 sequence is 16 residues long. The V segment lost 4 bases and the J segment 6 bases; nucleotides outside the gene matches: 9. Germline loops: CDR1 SNHLY, CDR2 FYNNEI.

The rearrangement uses TRBV12-3 or TRBV12-4 and TRBJ2-5; D ambiguous. V was clipped by 6 bases and J by 2 bases, with 13 bases between them. This CDR3 contains 14 residues. The CDR3 DNA is TGTGCCAGCAGCCGCAACCCGGTACAAGAGACCCAGTACTTC. Translation gives CASSRNPVQETQYF.

The chain couples TRBV7-2 to TRBJ2-1; 9 bases align to TRBD1. The length of the CDR3 is 16 residues. Germline-derived CDR1 and CDR2 are SGHTA and FQGNSA. V was pared by 5 bases and J by 5 bases, with 10 bases of the junction left unmatched. The CDR3 loop reads CASSRQAGQGNNEQFF. CDR3 sequence (DNA): TGTGCCAGCAGCCGACAAGCGGGACAGGGAAACAATGAGCAGTTCTTC.

With respect to this clonotype: A much bigger clone sits one base away, suggesting this may be a read error. V gene TRBV20-1 combines with J gene TRBJ2-1; 7 nucleotides line up with TRBD1. CDR3 length equals 14 residues. The V and J ends lost 3 bases and 1 base, in that order; junction bases with no gene match: 3. Germline lookup yields CDR1 DFQATT and CDR2 SNEGSKA (reference sequence). The CDR3 nucleotides read TGCAGTGCTAGGGGGACAGAGTCCTACAATGAGCAGTTCTTC. It is translated as CSARGTESYNEQFF.

V usage is TRBV19 and J usage is TRBJ1-1, with D unclear. The CDR3 is made up of 15 amino acids. Trimming removed 11 bases at V and 1 base at J, with 20 bases between. Per germline, CDR1 LNHDA and CDR2 SQIVND (reference sequence). The CDR3 loop reads CAGTTAMGRNTEAFF. DNA for the CDR3: TGTGCCGGTACCACAGCTATGGGGAGGAACACTGAAGCTTTCTTT. Looking up the rest from reference TRBV19 and TRBJ1-1 gives the full variable domain: DGGITQSPKYLFRKEGQNVTLSCEQNLNHDAMYWYRQDPGQGLRLIYYSQIVNDFQKGDIAEGYSVSREKKESFPLTVTSAQKNPTAFYLCAGTTAMGRNTEAFFGQGTRLTVV.

This clonotype was recorded a few times. This sequence joins TRBV10-3 and TRBJ2-7; maybe TRBD2 (6 bases). This CDR3 is 16 amino acids long. V lost 0 bases to trimming and J lost 0 bases, with 12 bases between them. Per the germline V gene, CDR1 is ENHRY and CDR2 is SYGVKD. DNA for the CDR3: TGTGCCATCAGTGAGTCAGGAGGGGCCGGCTCCTACGAGCAGTACTTC. Residues: CAISESGGAGSYEQYF.

A remark on this clonotype: Possible read error: a much larger clone is one base away. This chain joins TRBV2 and TRBJ1-5; no clear D. V was pared by 3 bases and J by 3 bases, with 9 bases between. The CDR3 covers 14 residues. CDR1 SNHLY and CDR2 FYNNEI come from the germline V gene. The CDR3 protein is CASSEGKYNQPQHF. CDR3 DNA sequence: TGTGCCAGCAGTGAGGGGAAGTACAATCAGCCCCAGCATTTT.

Comments on this clonotype: It may be a read error: a sequence one base away is much more abundant. The rearrangement uses TRBV2 and TRBJ2-3; TRBD1 matches at 8 bases. CDR3 length equals 14 residues. From germline, CDR1 is SNHLY and CDR2 FYNNEI. The CDR3 here is CASRSGQGSDRQYF. As DNA, the CDR3 is TGTGCCAGCAGGTCTGGACAGGGCTCAGATAGGCAGTATTTT.

J is TRBJ1-1 and V is TRBV12-3 or TRBV12-4; a possible D gene is TRBD1 (5 bases). The V and J ends lost 0 bases and 2 bases respectively, with 7 bases between them. The CDR3 spans 14 residues. Here the CDR3 reads CASSLARGNTEAFF. CDR3 coding DNA: TGTGCCAGCAGTTTAGCTAGGGGAAACACTGAAGCTTTCTTT.

This clonotype has at least ten counts. The chain recombines TRBV6-1 with TRBJ2-4, with D unclear. This CDR3 comprises 11 residues. The germline V gene has CDR1 MNHNS and CDR2 SASEGT. V was cut by 11 bases and J by 1 base, with 6 bases left in between. The CDR3 bases are TGTGCCTCGGAGGCCAAAAACATTCAGTACTTC. Protein: CASEAKNIQYF.

A remark on this clonotype: A much larger clone sits a single nucleotide away, making a read error possible. CDR3 amino acids: CSESRGTYEQYF. CDR3 nucleotides: TGCAGTGAGAGCAGGGGCACCTACGAGCAGTACTTC. This chain joins TRBV20-1 and TRBJ2-7; tentative D call: TRBD1 (6 bases). V dropped 7 bases and J dropped 2 bases, with 12 bases sitting between them. This CDR3 comprises 12 residues. Germline V gene data show CDR1 as DFQATT and CDR2 as SNEGSKA (reference sequence).

The V and J genes are TRBV19 and TRBJ1-2; D is possibly TRBD1 (5 bases). The CDR3 runs to 14 residues. V gave up 5 bases and J gave up 1 base, with 11 bases separating them. CDR1 is LNHDA, CDR2 SQIVND, per germline (reference sequence). CDR3 in DNA: TGTGCCAGTAGTTTCGGGGCGCTTAACTATGGCTACACCTTC. Encoded protein: CASSFGALNYGYTF.

In the case of this clonotype: Given the absence of the conserved phenylalanine or tryptophan at the CDR3 end, a read error is likely. This rearrangement joins TRBV19 to TRBJ1-5, with D possibly matching TRBD1 (5 bases). In germline, CDR1 is LNHDA, CDR2 SQIVND (reference sequence). The CDR3 length is 15 residues. V lost 7 bases, J lost 0 bases, and 13 bases lay in between. Here the CDR3 reads CASTLGLLSNQPQHY. The CDR3 nucleotides read TGTGCCAGTACTCTGGGACTCCTTAGCAATCAGCCCCAGCATTAT.

This clonotype came up many times. The chain employs TRBV20-1 and TRBJ2-5, with 10 nucleotides matching TRBD2. The V segment lost 5 bases and the J segment 1 base; nucleotides outside the gene matches: 10. Germline lookup yields CDR1 DFQATT and CDR2 SNEGSKA (reference sequence). The CDR3 has 16 amino acids. For the CDR3, the DNA is TGCAGTGCTGACCATGGGCTAGCGGGGGCCCAAGAGACCCAGTACTTC. Protein sequence: CSADHGLAGAQETQYF.

This clonotype was detected once. J is TRBJ2-5 and V is TRBV28; TRBD2 matches 10 bases. Germline CDR1 reads MDHEN; CDR2 reads SYDVKM. V trimming: 4 bases; J trimming: 1 base; junction bases outside the gene matches: 6. This CDR3 spans 16 amino acids. Here the CDR3 DNA reads TGTGCCAGCAGTTCACTACTAGCGGGAACCCAAGAGACCCAGTACTTC. Translated, it gives CASSSLLAGTQETQYF.

Comment on this clonotype: The junction does not match germline at one end; this may be a read error. The chain couples TRBV6-2 or TRBV6-3 to TRBJ1-1, with TRBD1 identical over 7 bases. The germline V gene encodes CDR1 MNHEY and CDR2 SVGEGT. The CDR3 is 13 residues long. This chain's CDR3 is CASSPGTVVGALF. Here the CDR3 DNA reads TGTGCCAGCAGCCCCGGGACAGTAGTTGGAGCTTTATTT.

The chain joins TRBV4-1 to TRBJ2-3, with 11 nucleotides matching TRBD2. V was pared by 1 base and J by 5 bases, with 2 bases of the junction left unmatched. The germline V gene has CDR1 MGHRA and CDR2 YSYEKL. CDR3 length: 15 residues. DNA for the CDR3: TGCGCCAGCAGCCAAGTGGGACTAGCGGAAGATACGCAGTATTTT. It yields the protein CASSQVGLAEDTQYF.

Concerning this clonotype itself: Possible read error: a much larger clone is one base away. The chain has TRBV18 and TRBJ2-1; D may be TRBD2 (5 bases). CDR3 size: 14 residues. Germline V gives CDR1 KGHSH, CDR2 LQKENI. CDR3 sequence: CAISPLPGKGEQFF. CDR3 DNA: TGTGCCATCTCACCATTGCCGGGGAAGGGTGAGCAGTTCTTC.